The T cell receptor (beta chain) described here comes from a study of OX40 agonist ivuxolimab in advanced cancers. Between the trimmed V and J ends, which lost 4 bases and 5 bases, there was a span of 17 bases. Germline CDR1 LNHDA, CDR2 SQIVND (reference sequence). The CDR3 contains 15 residues. TCRdb's table, derived via immunoSEQ multiplex PCR, lists solely in-frame clones and lacks some. Here the sample spans roughly 70,000 clones, 82% being singletons. The TCR originated in an adult with an advanced solid tumor such as melanoma, head and neck, liver or kidney cancer. This sequence joins TRBV19 and TRBJ1-1; a possible D gene is TRBD1 (6 bases). The sample consisted of CD4+ or CD8+ T cells sorted from blood, taken in a trial of the OX40 agonist ivuxolimab. CDR3 sequence: CASSSQAGGATEAFF. The DNA of the CDR3 is TGTGCCAGTAGTAGCCAGGCGGGGGGCGCGACTGAAGCTTTCTTT. The variable domain in full, with the rest retrieved from reference TRBV19 and TRBJ1-1, is DGGITQSPKYLFRKEGQNVTLSCEQNLNHDAMYWYRQDPGQGLRLIYYSQIVNDFQKGDIAEGYSVSREKKESFPLTVTSAQKNPTAFYLCASSSQAGGATEAFFGQGTRLTVV.